The next 21 T cell receptor beta chains were all read from a single sample in a study of cytomegalovirus exposure and HLA in healthy donors. The PCR made use of 60 Vbeta and 13 Jbeta primers. Data came from immunoSEQ multiplex PCR; TCRdb stores just in-frame clones and leaves some out. The table shows some 180,000 clones, with around 88% occurring only once. The sequencing sample was made of PBMCs. The receptor source for this set is a man aged 35 to 55 in good health and CMV-seropositive.

The CDR3 loop reads CASRNRGSDYGYTF. CDR3 in DNA: TGTGCCAGCAGGAACAGGGGGTCGGACTATGGCTACACCTTC. The gene calls are TRBV6-1 and TRBJ1-2, with TRBD1 matching over 8 bases. In germline, CDR1 is MNHNS, CDR2 SASEGT. The junction had 6 bases not matched to a gene; V was cut back by 6 bases and J by 3 bases. The CDR3 extends over 14 amino acids.

This clone was seen only a few times. This rearrangement joins TRBV15 to TRBJ2-1, with 14 bases fitting TRBD2. The CDR3 runs 17 residues. The ends lost 0 bases at V and 10 bases at J; junction bases unmatched: 8. In germline, CDR1 is LNHNV, CDR2 YYDKDF (reference sequence). CDR3 nucleotide sequence: TGTGCCACCAGCAGAGATCCAGGGACTAGCGGGAGCCGGGAGCAGTTCTTC. Protein sequence: CATSRDPGTSGSREQFF.

The gene calls are TRBV27 and TRBJ2-1, with 8 nucleotides matching TRBD2. The CDR3 is made up of 15 amino acids. Germline CDR1 and CDR2: MNHEY and SMNVEV (reference sequence). V lost 4 bases and J lost 7; bases outside the gene matches: 9. The DNA of the CDR3 is TGTGCCAGCAGTTATTCGAGCGGGAGTGGGAATGAGCAGTTCTTC. Translating gives CASSYSSGSGNEQFF.

This chain uses TRBV7-2 with TRBJ1-3; tentative D call: TRBD1 (5 bases). The CDR3 is 18 amino acids. Trimming pared 5 bases from V and 0 bases from J, leaving 20 bases between. Germline-derived CDR1 and CDR2 are SGHTA and FQGNSA. This CDR3 is CASSARQSASISGNTIYF. Written as DNA, the CDR3 is TGTGCCAGCAGCGCCAGACAGAGCGCCTCGATCTCTGGAAACACCATATATTTT.

This clone was counted a single time. The rearrangement uses TRBV5-1 and TRBJ2-3; a weak D match, TRBD2 (5 bases). The CDR3 consists of 15 residues. V was clipped by 2 bases and J by 2 bases, with 12 bases between them. Germline CDR1 and CDR2: SGHRS and YFSETQ. CDR3 DNA: TGCGCCAGCAGCTTCGGTTGGGAGATCACAGATACGCAGTATTTT. This encodes CASSFGWEITDTQYF.

The chain is built from TRBV5-4 and TRBJ2-1; a weak D match, TRBD2 (6 bases). Germline lookup yields CDR1 SGHNT and CDR2 YYREEE (reference sequence). Trimming left V 4 bases short and J 4 bases short, with 15 bases between. The CDR3 sequence is 15 residues long. The CDR3 reads CASSLRDSRYNEQFF. CDR3 DNA sequence: TGTGCCAGCAGCCTGCGGGATAGCAGATACAATGAGCAGTTCTTC.

The chain employs TRBV6-5 and TRBJ2-7; 10 nucleotides agree with TRBD1. Trimming removed 6 bases from V and 7 bases from J; junction bases left unmatched: 12. CDR3 size: 15 residues. Per germline, CDR1 MNHEY and CDR2 SVGAGI. Written as DNA, the CDR3 is TGTGCCAGCAGCCGACCCGGGACAGGGGTTAATGAGCAGTACTTC. It yields the protein CASSRPGTGVNEQYF.

This rearrangement joins TRBV9 to TRBJ1-5; no firm D call. Germline values: CDR1 SGDLS, CDR2 YYNGEE. The CDR3 is 15 amino acids. Trimming pared 3 bases from V and 0 bases from J, leaving 10 bases between. CDR3 DNA sequence: TGTGCCAGCAGCGGACTACCTAATAGCAATCAGCCCCAGCATTTT. Encoded protein: CASSGLPNSNQPQHF. The whole variable domain, filled in from reference TRBV9 and TRBJ1-5, reads DSGVTQTPKHLITATGQRVTLRCSPRSGDLSVYWYQQSLDQGLQFLIQYYNGEERAKGNILERFSAQQFPDLHSELNLSSLELGDSALYFCASSGLPNSNQPQHFGDGTRLSIL.

The chain uses TRBV6-1 and TRBJ2-7; tentative D call: TRBD1 (5 bases). The CDR3 has 13 amino acids. Germline-derived CDR1 and CDR2 are MNHNS and SASEGT. Trimming stripped 6 bases from V and 3 bases from J, with 12 bases between. CDR3 nucleotide sequence: TGTGCCAGCAGGTTAGGACAAGACTACGAGCAGTACTTC. Encoded protein: CASRLGQDYEQYF.

This chain uses TRBV5-1 with TRBJ2-1, with a tentative D call TRBD2 (6 bases). From germline, CDR1 is SGHRS and CDR2 YFSETQ. V lost 4 bases, J lost 1 base, and 9 bases lay in between. This CDR3 contains 14 residues. CDR3 nucleotide sequence: TGCGCCAGCAGCGAGGGACTTTCCTACAATGAGCAGTTCTTC. Protein sequence: CASSEGLSYNEQFF.

The chain carries TRBV2 and TRBJ1-1; D unclear. Deletions cut 6 bases from V and 3 bases from J, with 11 bases between. CDR1 and CDR2 from the germline V gene are SNHLY and FYNNEI. This CDR3 is 13 amino acids long. The CDR3 DNA reads TGTGCCAGCAGAGGAGACCCATACACTGAAGCTTTCTTT. This gives the protein CASRGDPYTEAFF.

The genes are TRBV7-8 and TRBJ2-1; possibly TRBD2 for D (5 bases). V lost 8 bases to trimming and J lost 10 bases, with 15 bases between them. CDR1 and CDR2 (germline): SGHVS, FQNEAQ. The CDR3 spans 12 residues. The CDR3 loop reads CASGRGTREQFF. In DNA form, the CDR3 reads TGTGCCAGCGGCCGGGGAACGCGGGAGCAGTTCTTC.

The chain recombines TRBV6-1 with TRBJ2-2; D call uncertain. Deletions cut 7 bases from V and 5 bases from J, with 17 bases between. The germline V gene encodes CDR1 MNHNS and CDR2 SASEGT. CDR3 size: 15 residues. CDR3: CASTRTPTSTGELFF. CDR3 bases: TGTGCCAGCACTAGAACACCCACCAGTACCGGGGAGCTGTTTTTT.

The chain joins TRBV13 to TRBJ2-7; 8 bases agree with TRBD1. The CDR3 length is 15 residues. Germline CDR1 and CDR2: PRHDT and FYEKMQ (reference sequence). Trimming at V came to 6 bases and at J to 0 bases, leaving 7 bases not matched to a gene. The DNA of the CDR3 is TGTGCCAGCAGTAAGGGAGGACAGGGCTCCTACGAGCAGTACTTC. This translates into CASSKGGQGSYEQYF.

As for this clone: Compared with germline, one end of the junction differs, possibly owing to a read error. In the same sample, other DNA sequences code for this CDR3. The chain joins TRBV19 to TRBJ1-1; TRBD1 matches at 7 bases. From germline, CDR1 is LNHDA and CDR2 SQIVND (reference sequence). The CDR3 is 13 residues long. Written as DNA, the CDR3 is TGTGCCAGTACGTTCAGGGGGGACACCGAAGCTTTCTTT. It is translated as CASTFRGDTEAFF.

The J gene is TRBJ1-5, the V gene TRBV12-1; whether TRBD1, the table's D call, matches the DNA was not checked. TRBV12-1 is reported as a pseudogene. The CDR3 has 15 amino acids. CDR3 bases: TGTGCCAGCAGCTGGGAAACAGGGATGAGACAGCCCCAGCATTTT. Translated: CASSWETGMRQPQHF.

This chain uses TRBV18 with TRBJ1-2, with TRBD1 matching 8 bases. V shed 6 bases, J shed 3 bases, and the junction held 6 bases outside the gene matches. CDR1 is KGHSH, CDR2 LQKENI, per germline. CDR3 length: 14 residues. The CDR3 is CASSLTGEDYGYTF. CDR3 in DNA: TGTGCCAGCTCCCTGACAGGGGAGGACTATGGCTACACCTTC.

This clone was observed a few times. The chain has TRBV5-1 and TRBJ1-2; D may be TRBD1 (6 bases). Trimming took 1 base from V and 4 from J, leaving 17 bases between them. Germline assignment: CDR1 SGHRS and CDR2 YFSETQ. This CDR3 contains 16 residues. CDR3 protein: CASSLSRTEGSYGYTF. The DNA of the CDR3 is TGCGCCAGCAGCTTGAGTCGGACAGAGGGGAGCTATGGCTACACCTTC.

The chain carries TRBV6-5 and TRBJ2-2, with D maybe TRBD2 (6 bases). The V and J ends lost 1 base and 4 bases respectively, with 10 bases between them. Per germline, CDR1 MNHEY and CDR2 SVGAGI. The CDR3 covers 15 residues. CDR3 coding DNA: TGTGCCAGCAGTTACTTTGGGGGACTCACCGGGGAGCTGTTTTTT. Its translation is CASSYFGGLTGELFF.

A word on this clone: One end of the junction does not line up with germline, which may come from a read error. V is TRBV15 and J is TRBJ2-5; D is ambiguous. The CDR3 totals 12 residues. Looked up from germline, CDR1 is LNHNV and CDR2 is YYDKDF (reference sequence). The chain's CDR3 is CAISQAEETQYF. The CDR3 DNA sequence: TGTGCCATCAGCCAGGCTGAAGAGACCCAGTACTTC. Full variable domain (remainder filled in from reference TRBV15 and TRBJ2-5): DAMVIQNPRYQVTQFGKPVTLSCSQTLNHNVMYWYQQKSSQAPKLLFHYYDKDFNNEADTPDNFQSRRPNTSFCFLDIRSPGLGDTAMYLCAISQAEETQYFGPGTRLLVL.

The chain employs TRBV19 and TRBJ2-6; D is unclear. Germline assignment: CDR1 LNHDA and CDR2 SQIVND (reference sequence). The CDR3 extends over 16 amino acids. The V end was cut by 7 bases, the J end by 0 bases, with 13 bases between. CDR3 nucleotide sequence: TGTGCCAGTACGGTAAGTAGGAGCTCTGGGGCCAACGTCCTGACTTTC. This gives the protein CASTVSRSSGANVLTF. The entire variable domain, with the rest obtained from reference TRBV19 and TRBJ2-6, is as follows: DGGITQSPKYLFRKEGQNVTLSCEQNLNHDAMYWYRQDPGQGLRLIYYSQIVNDFQKGDIAEGYSVSREKKESFPLTVTSAQKNPTAFYLCASTVSRSSGANVLTFGAGSRLTVL.